This T cell receptor beta chain was recorded in a study of T cell changes during pregnancy in multiple sclerosis. TCRdb's table, derived via immunoSEQ multiplex PCR, lists solely in-frame clones and lacks some. Of 50,000 or so clones listed, about 93% are singletons. V shed 5 bases and J shed 4 bases, with 5 bases lying between them. Per the germline V gene, CDR1 is SGHNT and CDR2 is YENEEA. The CDR3 runs to 12 residues. This clonotype originated in a female donor with multiple sclerosis, enrolled in a pregnancy study. Sequences were derived from CD8+ T cells from peripheral blood mononuclear cells, sampled after pregnancy. The chain is built from TRBV11-3 and TRBJ2-2; D is ambiguous. The CDR3 is CASSLFTGELFF. CDR3 nucleotides: TGTGCCAGCAGCCTTTTCACCGGGGAGCTGTTTTTT.